This paragraph reports one T cell receptor beta chain. Its antigen remains unidentified. This may be a read error, as it is one base from a much larger clone. The CDR3 extends over 14 amino acids. Per germline, CDR1 DFQATT and CDR2 SNEGSKA (reference sequence). These data belong to a study of blood T cells in healthy people across ages. The study's findings and limits: The long-lived group displayed more naive CD4+ cells, plus higher diversity, than the aged donors did. It was held that the diversity estimates obtained from one million T cells were underestimates.

The use of a sample-barcoded 5' primer and a J-beta primer mix characterized a second PCR of roughly 7 to 12 cycles. TCRdb reprocessed the 5' RACE reads via MiXCR and lists one record per CDR3 protein. The table includes about 620,000 distinct CDR3 sequences, 40% to 65% detected once. The TCR sequence derives from a woman aged 80 or over in good health. The chain has TRBV20-1 and TRBJ2-3; 8 bases are a match to TRBD2. Sequences were obtained from blood. DNA of the CDR3: TGCAGTGCCCCCGCGGGAGGTCCCACAGAGACGCAGTATTTT. Translated: CSAPAGGPTETQYF.